Described below is a single T cell receptor (beta chain) sequence and its context. The data derive from a study of shared clonotypes between healthy human individuals. With 3 bases removed from V and 5 bases from J, the gap between germline ends came to 16 bases. The CDR3 contains 15 residues. CDR1 and CDR2 (germline): SQVTM, ANQGSEA. Here immunoSEQ multiplex PCR was the method, and the copy in TCRdb shows in-frame clones only, minus some. The sample has roughly 2 million clones, about 95% seen once. The sequenced sample consisted of naive CD4+ T cells sorted from blood. The sample's subset: CD45RA+ positively selected. The clonotype comes from a man aged 18 to 30 in good health. The chain recombines TRBV29-1 with TRBJ2-2; D gene unclear. DNA of the CDR3: TGCAGCGTTGAGCCCCTCTGGGCGAGGACCGGGGAGCTGTTTTTT. Translating gives CSVEPLWARTGELFF.